This T cell receptor beta chain appears in the sequencing data of a study of tumor-infiltrating lymphocytes in primary liver carcinoma. Study conclusions and caveats: Reduced overlap was seen in tumor-adjacent and tumor-blood pairs versus tumor region pairs. Tumors reached a significantly greater top-250-clone fraction than blood did (p = 0.039).

This clonotype was observed a handful of times. Its antigen is still unknown. A constant-region primer served to make TCR beta cDNA from approximately 490 ng total RNA. For TCR beta, libraries were produced by three nested multiplex PCR rounds using slightly modified ARM-PCR. Rounds one and two of PCR, each of 10 to 11 cycles, were primed with TRBV1-TRBV30 forward primers and a C-beta reverse primer. TCRdb reprocessed the multiplex PCR reads via MiXCR and lists one record per CDR3 protein. The data contain approximately 110,000 distinct CDR3 sequences, around 64% of them singletons. V lost 0 bases to trimming and J lost 2 bases, with 13 bases between them. This CDR3 comprises 16 residues. The V gene's germline CDR1 is SGHRS and CDR2 YFSETQ. Between about 17 and 34 mg of unsorted bulk tissue served as the source from which RNA and DNA were co-extracted. Patients were chronically HBV-infected and treatment-naive. Samples were taken from five separate regions of every tumor.

The chain carries TRBV5-1 and TRBJ2-3, with a tentative D call TRBD2 (5 bases). The TCR was taken from an older woman with primary liver carcinoma and hepatitis B virus infection. The sequencing input was liver tumor tissue from sampling region 3. Subset here: tumor region T3, left-lateral pole. The CDR3, as DNA: TGCGCCAGCAGCTTGGGAGCGGCGGTTTTCACAGATACGCAGTATTTT. This codes for CASSLGAAVFTDTQYF.